These 23 T cell receptor beta chains originate from one sample sequenced in a study of blood T cell repertoires in COVID-19. Clones were read by immunoSEQ multiplex PCR, and TCRdb kept only the in-frame ones, dropping some. The sample consists of about 200,000 clones, 83% of them appearing once. The sequencing sample was made of peripheral blood. The source of these receptors is a woman in her 40s with active or convalescent COVID-19.

The chain links TRBV12-3 or TRBV12-4 to TRBJ1-1; unclear D gene. This CDR3 has 10 amino acids. Trimming cost V 6 bases and J 14 bases, with 13 bases left between them. CDR3 coding DNA: TGTGCCAGCAGGGGGATGACTAGCTTCTTT. This gives the protein CASRGMTSFF.

This clone was seen just once. The same CDR3 can be traced to other DNA sequences in this sample. The rearrangement links TRBV19 to TRBJ1-1, with D maybe TRBD1 (5 bases). CDR3 length: 13 amino acids. Between the trimmed V and J ends, which lost 3 bases and 5 bases, there was a span of 10 bases. Per the germline V gene, CDR1 is LNHDA and CDR2 is SQIVND (reference sequence). The CDR3 sequence: CASSIEGRTEAFF. As DNA, the CDR3 is TGTGCCAGTAGTATTGAGGGGAGGACTGAAGCTTTCTTT.

The CDR3 sequence: CATRGAGSTDTQYF. In nucleotides, the CDR3 is TGTGCCACCAGGGGAGCGGGGAGCACAGATACGCAGTATTTT. The rearrangement joins TRBV24-1 to TRBJ2-3; 7 bases map to TRBD2. Germline V gives CDR1 KGHDR, CDR2 SFDVKD. After removal of 7 bases from V and 0 bases from J, the junction contained 3 bases not matched to a gene. This CDR3 has 14 amino acids.

J is TRBJ1-1 and V is TRBV7-9, with D unclear. V dropped 5 bases and J dropped 4 bases, with 11 bases sitting between them. CDR1 is SEHNR and CDR2 is FQNEAQ in the germline V gene (reference sequence). The length of the CDR3 is 13 residues. The CDR3 DNA reads as TGTGCCAGCAGCCAATCGGTGATCACTGAAGCTTTCTTT. Amino acids: CASSQSVITEAFF.

The CDR3 here is CASSKAWGRASNTGELFF. The CDR3 DNA reads TGTGCCAGCAGCAAAGCTTGGGGCAGGGCCTCGAACACCGGGGAGCTGTTTTTT. This chain uses TRBV21-1 with TRBJ2-2; TRBD1 was called by the table and not checked on the DNA. TRBV21-1 is assigned pseudogene status. There are 18 residues in the CDR3.

The V and J genes are TRBV30 and TRBJ2-1; TRBD2 agrees at 8 bases. This CDR3 spans 14 amino acids. Germline values: CDR1 GTSNPN, CDR2 SVGIG (reference sequence). V was pared by 2 bases and J by 5 bases, with 5 bases of the junction left unmatched. The CDR3 region has the DNA TGTGCCTGGAGTCCACTAGCGGCTAACAATGAGCAGTTCTTC. This sequence encodes CAWSPLAANNEQFF. Based on the CDR3 plus reference TRBV30 and TRBJ2-1, the full variable domain is SQTIHQWPATLVQPVGSPLSLECTVEGTSNPNLYWYRQAAGRGLQLLFYSVGIGQISSEVPQNLSASRPQDRQFILSSKKLLLSDSGFYLCAWSPLAANNEQFFGPGTRLTVL.

The V gene is TRBV11-3, the J gene TRBJ2-1, with a weak D call TRBD1 (6 bases). The CDR3 is 16 amino acids. The V end was cut by 5 bases, the J end by 4 bases, with 18 bases between. Germline CDR1 reads SGHNT; CDR2 reads YENEEA. In DNA form, the CDR3 reads TGTGCCAGCAGCCCCTCTCGACAGGCCCTTTACAATGAGCAGTTCTTC. Translation gives CASSPSRQALYNEQFF.

This clone was observed once. The genes are TRBV28 and TRBJ1-4, with 7 bases lining up with TRBD1. The J segment lost 3 bases and the V segment lost 4 bases, leaving 8 bases of the junction unmatched. Per the germline V gene, CDR1 is MDHEN and CDR2 is SYDVKM. This CDR3 contains 16 residues. Here the CDR3 reads CASSSNAGTANEKLFF. For the CDR3, the DNA is TGTGCCAGCAGTTCCAACGCCGGGACAGCTAATGAAAAACTGTTTTTT.

The chain joins TRBV7-9 to TRBJ2-2; a weak D match, TRBD1 (6 bases). The CDR3 has 16 amino acids. CDR1 is SEHNR, CDR2 FQNEAQ, per germline (reference sequence). Trimming shortened V by 4 bases and J by 3 bases, and 15 bases separated the two germline ends. CDR3 sequence (DNA): TGTGCCAGCAGCTCATATTTGGACAGTTACACCGGGGAGCTGTTTTTT. This translates into CASSSYLDSYTGELFF. The complete variable domain, with remaining parts taken from reference TRBV7-9 and TRBJ2-2, reads DTGVSQNPRHKITKRGQNVTFRCDPISEHNRLYWYRQTLGQGPEFLTYFQNEAQLEKSRLLSDRFSAERPKGSFSTLEIQRTEQGDSAMYLCASSSYLDSYTGELFFGEGSRLTVL.

This chain's CDR3 is CASRLAGVSYEQFF. Here the CDR3 DNA reads TGTGCCAGCCGACTAGCGGGAGTCAGCTATGAGCAGTTCTTC. This chain connects TRBV19 to TRBJ2-1, with 12 bases matching TRBD2. Germline CDR1 is LNHDA and CDR2 is SQIVND (reference sequence). The CDR3 is 14 residues long. Trimming removed 9 bases from V and 8 bases from J; junction bases left unmatched: 8.

This clone was picked up a small number of times. CDR3 amino acids: CASSLGVLRGRNQPQHF. CDR3 nucleotide sequence: TGCGCCAGCAGCCTCGGGGTTCTCCGAGGGCGCAATCAGCCCCAGCATTTT. V and J are TRBV4-1 and TRBJ1-5; no firm D call. Germline V gives CDR1 MGHRA, CDR2 YSYEKL. The CDR3 is made up of 17 amino acids. Trimming pared 4 bases from V and 2 bases from J, leaving 18 bases between.

The CDR3 reads CASSESSQGNTEAFF. The CDR3 DNA is TGTGCCAGCAGTGAATCGAGTCAGGGGAACACTGAAGCTTTCTTT. The rearrangement links TRBV2 to TRBJ1-1; D is perhaps TRBD1 (5 bases). This CDR3 has 15 amino acids. V lost 2 bases to trimming and J lost 1 base, with 11 bases between them. Germline V gene data show CDR1 as SNHLY and CDR2 as FYNNEI.

This chain joins TRBV6-1 and TRBJ1-2, with D possibly matching TRBD1 (5 bases). The CDR3 contains 12 residues. CDR1 and CDR2 (germline): MNHNS, SASEGT. The ends were cut back, 7 bases at V and 6 bases at J, with 12 bases in the middle. The CDR3 DNA is TGTGCCAGCACTCGACAGAGAGATGGCTACACCTTC. Translation gives CASTRQRDGYTF.

J is TRBJ1-2 and V is TRBV28, with D tentatively TRBD1 (5 bases). Germline CDR1 and CDR2: MDHEN and SYDVKM. Trimming pared 5 bases from V and 0 bases from J, leaving 19 bases between. There are 17 residues in the CDR3. The CDR3 DNA follows: TGTGCCAGCAGTCCCCTAAACAGACAGCAAGCTAACTATGGCTACACCTTC. Protein product: CASSPLNRQQANYGYTF.

The gene calls are TRBV6-5 and TRBJ1-1; D perhaps matches TRBD1 (6 bases). The CDR3 is made up of 12 amino acids. V was clipped by 7 bases and J by 5 bases, with 11 bases between them. Germline values: CDR1 MNHEY, CDR2 SVGAGI. The DNA for the CDR3 is TGTGCCAGCAACCGGGACATTACTGAAGCTTTCTTT. As protein: CASNRDITEAFF.

This chain uses TRBV15 with TRBJ2-7; 8 bases fit TRBD1. This CDR3 comprises 13 residues. Germline trimming cut 1 base from V and 4 bases from J; bases unmatched to any gene: 0. CDR1 is LNHNV, CDR2 YYDKDF, per germline (reference sequence). The CDR3 reads CATSRGTGYEQYF. CDR3 sequence (DNA): TGTGCCACCAGCAGAGGGACAGGGTACGAGCAGTACTTC.

The gene calls are TRBV6-5 and TRBJ1-1; a possible D gene is TRBD1 (6 bases). This CDR3 spans 14 amino acids. Germline CDR1 reads MNHEY; CDR2 reads SVGAGI. Trimming cost V 0 bases and J 5 bases, with 10 bases left between them. The CDR3 coding sequence is TGTGCCAGCAGTTACTCGTTCCAGGGGACTGAAGCTTTCTTT. As protein: CASSYSFQGTEAFF.

The rearrangement uses TRBV30 and TRBJ2-1; TRBD2 matches at 13 bases. The CDR3 is 18 amino acids. V lost 1 base and J lost 0; bases outside the gene matches: 6. The V gene's germline CDR1 is GTSNPN and CDR2 SVGIG (reference sequence). CDR3 in amino acids: CAWSGLAGGQISYNEQFF. The CDR3 DNA reads TGTGCCTGGAGTGGACTAGCGGGGGGCCAGATCTCCTACAATGAGCAGTTCTTC.

This sequence joins TRBV3-1 (or the pseudogene TRBV3-2) and TRBJ2-2; 7 bases agree with TRBD2. Unmatched junction bases numbered 8, after V lost 4 bases and J lost 3 bases. CDR3 size: 16 residues. Germline V gene data show CDR1 as LGHDT and CDR2 as YNNKEL (reference sequence). The CDR3 DNA reads TGTGCCAGCAGCCTGGGCCGCGGGGGAGACACCGGGGAGCTGTTTTTT. This sequence encodes CASSLGRGGDTGELFF.

The V call is TRBV30, the J call TRBJ1-1, with a possible D match to TRBD1 (6 bases). CDR1 is GTSNPN, CDR2 SVGIG, per germline (reference sequence). Trimming took 4 bases from V and 5 from J, leaving 14 bases between them. This CDR3 comprises 13 residues. The CDR3 spells CAWIRDKGTEAFF. Here the CDR3 DNA reads TGTGCCTGGATAAGGGACAAAGGGACTGAAGCTTTCTTT.

This chain connects TRBV11-2 to TRBJ2-2; TRBD2 is a possible D gene (6 bases). Germline CDR1 SGHAT, CDR2 FQNNGV. This CDR3 is 14 amino acids long. Trimming took 10 bases from V and 6 from J, leaving 18 bases between them. The CDR3 reads CATQAGIGAGELFF. The CDR3 DNA reads as TGTGCCACCCAAGCGGGCATTGGGGCCGGGGAGCTGTTTTTT.

This clone came up a few times. The chain uses TRBV10-3 and TRBJ1-1, with D unclear. From germline, CDR1 is ENHRY and CDR2 SYGVKD. V was clipped by 6 bases and J by 2 bases, with 10 bases between them. The CDR3 spans 13 residues. CDR3 residues: CAIRLDGNTEAFF. CDR3 DNA: TGTGCCATCAGACTAGACGGTAACACTGAAGCTTTCTTT.

The V and J genes are TRBV29-1 and TRBJ2-7; 11 bases are a match to TRBD2. After removal of 5 bases from V and 4 bases from J, the junction contained 1 base not matched to a gene. CDR3 length: 12 residues. Germline CDR1 and CDR2: SQVTM and ANQGSEA. This CDR3 is CSVRLAGYEQYF. CDR3 DNA sequence: TGCAGCGTTCGACTAGCGGGGTACGAGCAGTACTTC.